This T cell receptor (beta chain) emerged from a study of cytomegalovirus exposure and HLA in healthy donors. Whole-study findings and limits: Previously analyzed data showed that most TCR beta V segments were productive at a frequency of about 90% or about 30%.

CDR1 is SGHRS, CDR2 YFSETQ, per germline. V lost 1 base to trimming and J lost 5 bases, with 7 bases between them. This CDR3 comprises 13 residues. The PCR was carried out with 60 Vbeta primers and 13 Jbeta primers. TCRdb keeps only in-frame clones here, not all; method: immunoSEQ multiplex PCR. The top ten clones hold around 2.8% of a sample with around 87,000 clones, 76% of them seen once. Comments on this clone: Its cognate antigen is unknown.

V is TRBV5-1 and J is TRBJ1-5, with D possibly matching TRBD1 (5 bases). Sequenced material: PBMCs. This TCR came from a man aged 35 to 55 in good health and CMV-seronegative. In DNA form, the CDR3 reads TGCGCCAGCAGCTTGATGACAGATCAGCCCCAGCATTTT. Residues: CASSLMTDQPQHF.